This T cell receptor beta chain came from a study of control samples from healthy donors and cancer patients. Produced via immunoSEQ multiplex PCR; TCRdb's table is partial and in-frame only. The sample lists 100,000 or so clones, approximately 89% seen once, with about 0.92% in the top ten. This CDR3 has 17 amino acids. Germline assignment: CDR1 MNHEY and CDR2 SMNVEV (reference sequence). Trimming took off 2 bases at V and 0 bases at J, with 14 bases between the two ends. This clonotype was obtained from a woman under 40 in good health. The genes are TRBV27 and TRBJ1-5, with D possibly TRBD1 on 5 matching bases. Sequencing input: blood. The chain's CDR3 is CASSLRGRDYSNQPQHF. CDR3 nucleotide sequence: TGTGCCAGCAGTTTACGGGGCAGGGACTATAGCAATCAGCCCCAGCATTTT.